This entry lists 16 T cell receptor beta chains sequenced from one sample in a study of cytomegalovirus exposure and HLA in healthy donors. The PCR ran on 60 Vbeta and 13 Jbeta primers. The repertoire was sequenced with immunoSEQ multiplex PCR; TCRdb's copy has only in-frame clones and lacks some. Across 100,000 to 150,000 clones, the top ten clones capture approximately 1.6% of the sample. The sample taken for sequencing was PBMCs. Receptors originate from a woman aged 40 to 50 in good health and CMV-seropositive.

The chain uses TRBV7-3 and TRBJ1-1; D is undetermined. The CDR3 runs 14 residues. Trimming took off 3 bases at V and 1 base at J, with 9 bases between the two ends. Germline values: CDR1 SGHTA, CDR2 FQGTGA. This chain's CDR3 is CASSFTAGNTEAFF. The CDR3 nucleotides are TGTGCCAGCAGCTTCACCGCGGGGAACACTGAAGCTTTCTTT.

The V and J genes are TRBV10-1 and TRBJ2-5, with 11 bases that match TRBD1. Losses at the gene ends were 3 bases for V and 4 bases for J; bases not matched to a gene: 1. Germline lookup yields CDR1 WNHNN and CDR2 SYGVQD (reference sequence). The CDR3 consists of 14 residues. CDR3 protein: CASSDGTGGETQYF. The DNA of the CDR3 is TGCGCCAGCAGTGACGGGACAGGGGGAGAGACCCAGTACTTC.

The V gene is TRBV19, the J gene TRBJ2-5; 16 bases align to TRBD2. With 5 bases clipped from V and 4 bases from J, the junction kept 4 bases outside the gene matches. Germline CDR1 reads LNHDA; CDR2 reads SQIVND (reference sequence). The CDR3 sequence is 16 residues long. This CDR3 reads CASSAGTSGRGETQYF. CDR3 DNA sequence: TGTGCCAGTAGTGCCGGGACTAGCGGGAGGGGAGAGACCCAGTACTTC.

CDR3: CASSVVGASEAFF. CDR3 nucleotides: TGTGCCAGCAGCGTAGTGGGGGCCTCGGAAGCTTTCTTT. This chain uses TRBV9 with TRBJ1-1, with D perhaps matching TRBD1 (6 bases). V was trimmed by 0 bases and J by 8 bases, leaving 11 bases between them. The CDR3 is made up of 13 amino acids. The germline V gene has CDR1 SGDLS and CDR2 YYNGEE.

V is TRBV10-3 and J is TRBJ1-2; TRBD1 matches at 7 bases. Germline assignment: CDR1 ENHRY and CDR2 SYGVKD. The ends lost 7 bases at V and 8 bases at J; junction bases unmatched: 10. The CDR3 consists of 13 residues. CDR3 residues: CAINSGQSRGYTF. As DNA, the CDR3 is TGTGCCATCAATTCGGGACAGTCTCGGGGCTACACCTTC.

The chain joins TRBV28 to TRBJ1-2, with D perhaps matching TRBD1 (6 bases). This CDR3 contains 12 residues. Trimming took 3 bases from V and 7 from J, leaving 9 bases between them. Germline CDR1 reads MDHEN; CDR2 reads SYDVKM. The CDR3 DNA is TGTGCCAGCAGTTTCAGGGGTGCTGGCTACACCTTC. It yields the protein CASSFRGAGYTF.

The chain's CDR3 is CASSLVGKQGFGETQYF. The CDR3 DNA reads TGTGCCAGCAGCTTAGTTGGGAAACAGGGGTTCGGAGAGACCCAGTACTTC. V usage is TRBV7-9 and J usage is TRBJ2-5, with 7 bases aligning to TRBD1. The ends lost 1 base at V and 4 bases at J; junction bases unmatched: 12. The length of the CDR3 is 17 residues. The germline V gene encodes CDR1 SEHNR and CDR2 FQNEAQ (reference sequence).

This rearrangement joins TRBV5-4 to TRBJ2-7; TRBD2 matches at 9 bases. V dropped 4 bases and J dropped 6; count of bases not matched to a gene: 14. The CDR3 runs to 16 residues. The germline V gene has CDR1 SGHNT and CDR2 YYREEE (reference sequence). The CDR3 DNA sequence: TGTGCCAGCAGCCCGGAAGGCGGGAGGGCCGAGGGCGAGCAGTACTTC. Encoded protein: CASSPEGGRAEGEQYF.

The rearrangement joins TRBV6-5 to TRBJ1-2; 10 bases are shared with TRBD1. Germline V lookup: CDR1 MNHEY, CDR2 SVGAGI. CDR3 size: 14 residues. Trimming took 6 bases from V and 4 from J; bases not matched to a gene: 5. CDR3 in DNA: TGTGCCAGCAGCTGGACAGGGGGGAGCTATGGCTACACCTTC. Its protein is CASSWTGGSYGYTF.

This chain connects TRBV7-2 to TRBJ2-7; 10 nucleotides align to TRBD2. This CDR3 region has 15 residues. Per germline, CDR1 SGHTA and CDR2 FQGNSA. Trimming removed 5 bases from V and 5 bases from J; junction bases left unmatched: 9. The CDR3 sequence: CASSRPSGRGHEQYF. The CDR3 DNA is TGTGCCAGCAGCCGCCCTAGCGGGAGAGGCCACGAGCAGTACTTC.

V is TRBV4-2 and J is TRBJ2-7, with 9 bases lining up with TRBD2. There are 13 residues in the CDR3. Germline V gene sequence: CDR1 LGHNA, CDR2 YNFKEQ. Losses at the gene ends were 3 bases for V and 6 bases for J; bases not matched to a gene: 3. The CDR3 protein is CASSQAAGGEQYF. The CDR3 coding sequence is TGTGCCAGCAGCCAGGCAGCGGGAGGCGAGCAGTACTTC.

The CDR3 bases are TGTGCCAGCAGCACAGGGACAGGCAATTCTTTCTTT. It encodes CASSTGTGNSFF. This sequence joins TRBV5-6 and TRBJ1-1, with TRBD1 matching 8 bases. The trim removed 4 bases at V and 12 bases at J, leaving 8 bases unmatched. Germline assignment: CDR1 SGHDT and CDR2 YYEEEE. The CDR3 length is 12 residues.

The genes are TRBV6-4 and TRBJ2-5, with D possibly matching TRBD2 (6 bases). The J call may be mistaken, given a closer DNA end match to TRBJ2-7. The germline V gene has CDR1 MRHNA and CDR2 SNTAGT. The CDR3 is 17 amino acids. This chain's CDR3 is CASVDVGGTQSSYEQYF. In DNA, the CDR3 is TGTGCCAGCGTTGACGTTGGCGGGACCCAAAGCTCCTACGAGCAGTACTTC.

This chain uses TRBV5-1 with TRBJ2-7; D gene ambiguous. From germline, CDR1 is SGHRS and CDR2 YFSETQ. The CDR3 contains 13 residues. V lost 4 bases to trimming and J lost 3 bases, with 11 bases between them. This chain's CDR3 is CASSTEGVYEQYF. CDR3 nucleotides: TGCGCCAGCAGCACAGAAGGTGTCTACGAGCAGTACTTC.

The chain couples TRBV6-1 to TRBJ2-7, with D possibly matching TRBD2 (5 bases). This CDR3 comprises 14 residues. Per the germline V gene, CDR1 is MNHNS and CDR2 is SASEGT. The V and J ends lost 5 bases and 3 bases respectively, with 14 bases between them. The CDR3 reads CASSPLGSLYEQYF. In nucleotides, the CDR3 is TGTGCCAGCAGTCCTTTGGGGAGTCTCTACGAGCAGTACTTC.

The CDR3 nucleotides are TGCAGCGTTGTAGCTTTAACTAGCGGACGCGCCGAGCAGTACTTC. It encodes CSVVALTSGRAEQYF. This sequence joins TRBV29-1 and TRBJ2-7, with TRBD2 matching 8 bases. The CDR3 has 15 residues. Trimming cost V 4 bases and J 6 bases; bases outside gene matches: 14. Germline V lookup: CDR1 SQVTM, CDR2 ANQGSEA.